This paragraph reports one T cell receptor (beta chain). Its specificity is not known. CD8 cells regarded as naive lacked CD45RO, were positively chosen for CCR7, and omitted terminally differentiated effector memory CD45RA+ cells. TCRdb keeps only in-frame clones here, not all; method: immunoSEQ multiplex PCR. Among 560,000 or so clones listed, approximately 96% were seen once. The entry originates in a study of shared clonotypes between healthy human individuals. Study as a whole: Per donor, three plates held CD4 naive cells, three held CD4 memory, two held CD8 naive and one held CD8 memory. Study-wide results and limits: Researchers found naive subsets generally carried larger estimated richness than memory subsets. The generation probabilities recorded for non-shared clonotypes fell below those of clonotypes shared by all four donors.

The germline V gene has CDR1 SGDLS and CDR2 YYNGEE. The CDR3 contains 13 residues. V was shortened by 0 bases and J by 6 bases, with 10 bases between the two germline ends. Sequenced material: naive CD8+ T cells sorted from blood. V usage is TRBV9 and J usage is TRBJ2-7; D unresolved. The sequence was collected from a woman aged 25 to 39 in good health. The CDR3 bases are TGTGCCAGCAGCGTAGGTGGGGTCGGCGAGCAGTACTTC. It yields the protein CASSVGGVGEQYF.